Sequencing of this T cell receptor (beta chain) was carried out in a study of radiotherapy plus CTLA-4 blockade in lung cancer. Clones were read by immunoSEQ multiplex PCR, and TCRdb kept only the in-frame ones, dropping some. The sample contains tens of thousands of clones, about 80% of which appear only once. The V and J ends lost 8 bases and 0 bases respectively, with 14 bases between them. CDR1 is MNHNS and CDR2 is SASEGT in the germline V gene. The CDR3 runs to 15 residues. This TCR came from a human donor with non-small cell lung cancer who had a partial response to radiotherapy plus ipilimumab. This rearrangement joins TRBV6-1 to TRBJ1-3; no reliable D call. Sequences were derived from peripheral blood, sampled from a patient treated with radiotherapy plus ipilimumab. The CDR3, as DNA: TGTGCCAGCGGTGGGGAGCGGAACTCTGGAAACACCATATATTTT. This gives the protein CASGGERNSGNTIYF.